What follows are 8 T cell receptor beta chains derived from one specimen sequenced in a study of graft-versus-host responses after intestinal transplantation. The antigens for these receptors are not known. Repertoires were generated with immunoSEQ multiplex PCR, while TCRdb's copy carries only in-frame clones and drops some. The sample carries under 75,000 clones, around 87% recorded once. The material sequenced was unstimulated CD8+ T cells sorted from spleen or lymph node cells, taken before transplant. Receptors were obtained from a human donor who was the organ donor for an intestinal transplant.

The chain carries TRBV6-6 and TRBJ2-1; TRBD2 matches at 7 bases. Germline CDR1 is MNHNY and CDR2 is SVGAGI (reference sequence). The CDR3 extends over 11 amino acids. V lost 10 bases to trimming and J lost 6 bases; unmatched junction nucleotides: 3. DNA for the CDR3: TGTGCCACCAGGACTAGCAATGAGCAGTTCTTC. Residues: CATRTSNEQFF.

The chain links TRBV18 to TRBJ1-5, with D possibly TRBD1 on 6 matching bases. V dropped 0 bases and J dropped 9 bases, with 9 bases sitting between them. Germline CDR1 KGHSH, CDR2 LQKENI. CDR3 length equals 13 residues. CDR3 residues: CASSPPEGGPQHF. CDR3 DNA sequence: TGTGCCAGCTCACCACCAGAAGGGGGGCCCCAGCATTTT.

The CDR3 loop reads CAWYIQGAIGYTF. The CDR3 nucleotides read TGTGCCTGGTACATACAGGGAGCTATAGGCTACACCTTC. The chain has TRBV30 and TRBJ1-2; tentatively, D is TRBD1 (6 bases). The germline V gene encodes CDR1 GTSNPN and CDR2 SVGIG (reference sequence). The CDR3 has 13 residues. The ends were cut back, 5 bases at V and 8 bases at J, with 18 bases in the middle.

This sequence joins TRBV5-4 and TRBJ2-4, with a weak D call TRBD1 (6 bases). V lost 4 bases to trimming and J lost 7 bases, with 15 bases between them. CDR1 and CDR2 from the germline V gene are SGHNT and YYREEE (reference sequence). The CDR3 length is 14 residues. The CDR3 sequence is CASSPPQGRNIQYF. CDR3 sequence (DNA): TGTGCCAGCAGCCCTCCACAGGGAAGGAACATTCAGTACTTC.

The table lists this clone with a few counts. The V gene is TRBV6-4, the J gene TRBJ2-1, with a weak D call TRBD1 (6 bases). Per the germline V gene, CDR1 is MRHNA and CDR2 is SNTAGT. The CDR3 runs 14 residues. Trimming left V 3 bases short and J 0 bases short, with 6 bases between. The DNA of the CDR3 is TGTGCCAGCAGTGAGGACAGCTCCTACAATGAGCAGTTCTTC. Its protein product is CASSEDSSYNEQFF.

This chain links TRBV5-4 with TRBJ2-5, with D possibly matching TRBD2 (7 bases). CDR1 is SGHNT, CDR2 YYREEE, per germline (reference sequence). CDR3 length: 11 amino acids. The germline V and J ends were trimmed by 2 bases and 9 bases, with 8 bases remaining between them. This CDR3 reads CASSLGGAQYF. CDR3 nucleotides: TGTGCCAGCAGCTTAGGGGGGGCCCAGTACTTC.

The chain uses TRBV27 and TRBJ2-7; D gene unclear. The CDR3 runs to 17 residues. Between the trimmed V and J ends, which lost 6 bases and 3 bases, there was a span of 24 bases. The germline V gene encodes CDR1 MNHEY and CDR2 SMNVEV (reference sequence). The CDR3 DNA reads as TGTGCCAGCAGCCCTCTTTCTGCCCGGACGGAAGACTACGAGCAGTACGTC. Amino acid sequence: CASSPLSARTEDYEQYV.

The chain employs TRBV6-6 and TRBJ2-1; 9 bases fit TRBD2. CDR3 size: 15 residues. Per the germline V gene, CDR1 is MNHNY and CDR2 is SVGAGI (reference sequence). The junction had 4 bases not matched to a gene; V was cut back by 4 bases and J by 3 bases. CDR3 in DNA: TGTGCCAGCAGTTTTGGGCGGGGGGGCTACAATGAGCAGTTCTTC. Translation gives CASSFGRGGYNEQFF.